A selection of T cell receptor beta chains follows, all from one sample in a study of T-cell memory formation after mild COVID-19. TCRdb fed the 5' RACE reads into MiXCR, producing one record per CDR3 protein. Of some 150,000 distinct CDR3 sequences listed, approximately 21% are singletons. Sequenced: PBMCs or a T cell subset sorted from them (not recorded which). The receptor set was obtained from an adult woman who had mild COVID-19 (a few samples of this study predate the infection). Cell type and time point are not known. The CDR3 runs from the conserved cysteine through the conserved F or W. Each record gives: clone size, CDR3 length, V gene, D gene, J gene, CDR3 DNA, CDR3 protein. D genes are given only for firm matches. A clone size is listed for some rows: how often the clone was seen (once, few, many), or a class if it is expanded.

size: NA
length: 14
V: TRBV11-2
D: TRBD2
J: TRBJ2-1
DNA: TGTGCCAGCAGCCGGACTAGCGGTAACGATGAGCAGTTCTTC
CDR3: CASSRTSGNDEQFF

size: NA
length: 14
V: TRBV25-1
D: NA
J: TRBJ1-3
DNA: TGTGCCAGCAGTCCATTAGACTCTGGAAACACCATATATTTT
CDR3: CASSPLDSGNTIYF

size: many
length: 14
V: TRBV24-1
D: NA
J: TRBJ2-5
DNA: TGTGCCACCAGTGATTTTGGCAGCTCAGAGACCCAGTACTTC
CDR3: CATSDFGSSETQYF

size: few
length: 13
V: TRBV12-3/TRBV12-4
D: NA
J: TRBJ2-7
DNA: TGTGCCAGCAGTTTGTTGGCGGAGCACGAGCAGTACTTC
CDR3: CASSLLAEHEQYF

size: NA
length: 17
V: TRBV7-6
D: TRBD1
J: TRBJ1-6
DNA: TGTGCCAGCAGCTTACGACAGGGGGCTTCCTATAATTCACCCCTCCACTTT
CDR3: CASSLRQGASYNSPLHF

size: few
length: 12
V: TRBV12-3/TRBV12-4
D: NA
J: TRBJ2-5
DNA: TGTGCCAGCAGTAGCGCCTTGGAGACCCAGTACTTC
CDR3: CASSSALETQYF

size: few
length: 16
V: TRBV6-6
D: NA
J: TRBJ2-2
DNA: TGTGCCAGCAGTTTGTCCGGGGCGGGACCAGGCGGGGAGCTGTTTTTT
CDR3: CASSLSGAGPGGELFF

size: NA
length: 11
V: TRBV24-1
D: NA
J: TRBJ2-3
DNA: TGTGCCACCAGTGACCTAGATACGCAGTATTTT
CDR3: CATSDLDTQYF

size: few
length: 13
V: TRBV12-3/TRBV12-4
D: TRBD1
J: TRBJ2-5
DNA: TGTGCCAGCAAACCGACAGGGGGGGAGACCCAGTACTTC
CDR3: CASKPTGGETQYF

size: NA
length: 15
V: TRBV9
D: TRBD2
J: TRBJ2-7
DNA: TGTGCCAGCAGCGCAATAGCGGGGGGGACGTACGAGCAGTACTTC
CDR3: CASSAIAGGTYEQYF

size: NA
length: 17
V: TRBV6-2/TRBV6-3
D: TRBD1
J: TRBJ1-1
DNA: TGTGCCAGCAGTTACTCCTTCAACAGGGGCCTAAACACTGAAGCTTTCTTT
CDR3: CASSYSFNRGLNTEAFF

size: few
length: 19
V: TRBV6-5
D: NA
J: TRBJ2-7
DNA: TGTGCCAGCAGTTACTCGAAAGGTGGGGTACGGTCAGGGGCATACGAGCAGTACTTC
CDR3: CASSYSKGGVRSGAYEQYF

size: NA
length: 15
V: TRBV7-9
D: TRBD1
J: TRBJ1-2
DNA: TGTGCCAGCAGCCCGGTGACAGGGGGCGGCTATGGCTACACCTTC
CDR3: CASSPVTGGGYGYTF

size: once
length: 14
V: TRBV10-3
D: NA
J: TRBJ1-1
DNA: TGTGCCATCGAGGACCCACTCAGAAGGACTGAAGCTTTCTTT
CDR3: CAIEDPLRRTEAFF

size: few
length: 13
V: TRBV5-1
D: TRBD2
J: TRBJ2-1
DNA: TGCGCCAGCAGCCAGAGGAGCGGGGGGGAGCAGTTCTTC
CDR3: CASSQRSGGEQFF

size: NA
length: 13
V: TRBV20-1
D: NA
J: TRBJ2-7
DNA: TGCAGTGCTCACTCAGGGAGCTCCTACGAGCAGTACTTC
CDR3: CSAHSGSSYEQYF

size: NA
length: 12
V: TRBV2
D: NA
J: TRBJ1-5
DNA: TGTGCCACCGCAAACAGCAATCAGCCCCAGCATTTT
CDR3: CATANSNQPQHF

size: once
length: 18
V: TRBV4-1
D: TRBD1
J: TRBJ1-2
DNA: TGCGCCAGCAGCCCGACACTGAGGGACAGAAAGACTAACTATGGCTACACCTTC
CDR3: CASSPTLRDRKTNYGYTF

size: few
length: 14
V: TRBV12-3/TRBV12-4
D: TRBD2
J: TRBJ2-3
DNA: TGTGCCAGCAGCCTAGCGGAGCTCACAGATACGCAGTATTTT
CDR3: CASSLAELTDTQYF

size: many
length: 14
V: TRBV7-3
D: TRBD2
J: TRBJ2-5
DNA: TGTGCCAGCAGCGTTGCGGGGGATCAAGAGACCCAGTACTTC
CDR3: CASSVAGDQETQYF

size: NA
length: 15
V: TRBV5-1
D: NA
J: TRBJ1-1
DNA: TGCGCCAGCAGTTCGGTGACAGTTAGATCATCTGAAGCTTTCTTT
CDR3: CASSSVTVRSSEAFF

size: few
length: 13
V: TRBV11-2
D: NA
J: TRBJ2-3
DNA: TGTGCCAGCAGCCCAGTGATGAAAGATACGCAGTATTTT
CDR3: CASSPVMKDTQYF

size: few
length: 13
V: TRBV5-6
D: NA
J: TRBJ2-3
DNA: TGTGCCAGCAGCCACGGGGCCGCAGATACGCAGTATTTT
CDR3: CASSHGAADTQYF

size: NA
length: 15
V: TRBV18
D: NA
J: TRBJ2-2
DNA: TGTGCCAGCTCGCCCTGGGGAGGCCGCACCGGGGAGCTGTTTTTT
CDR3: CASSPWGGRTGELFF

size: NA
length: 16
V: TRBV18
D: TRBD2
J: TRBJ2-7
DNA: TGTGCCAGCTCAGATAGGACTAGCGGGCCGCGCTACGAGCAGTACTTC
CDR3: CASSDRTSGPRYEQYF

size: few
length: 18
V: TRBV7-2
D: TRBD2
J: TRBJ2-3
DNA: TGTGCCAGCAGCCCGAGAGGGGGACTAGCGGGAGGTGCAGATACGCAGTATTTT
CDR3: CASSPRGGLAGGADTQYF

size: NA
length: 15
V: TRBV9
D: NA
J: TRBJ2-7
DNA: TGTGCCAGCAGCGTAGGAAGGAGGGGACCCTACGAGCAGTACTTC
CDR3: CASSVGRRGPYEQYF

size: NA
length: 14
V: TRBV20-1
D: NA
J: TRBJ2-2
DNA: TGCAGTGCTAGTAACCAGGCTCATACCGGGGAGCTGTTTTTT
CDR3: CSASNQAHTGELFF

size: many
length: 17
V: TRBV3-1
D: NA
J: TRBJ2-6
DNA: TGTGCCAGCAGCGACCTAGGGGGGCCTTCTGGGGCCAACGTCCTGACTTTC
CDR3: CASSDLGGPSGANVLTF

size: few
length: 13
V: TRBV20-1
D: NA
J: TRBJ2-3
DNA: TGCAGTGCTAGACCTCTGAGCACAGATACGCAGTATTTT
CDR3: CSARPLSTDTQYF

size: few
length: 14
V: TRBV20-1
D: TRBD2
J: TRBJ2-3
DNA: TGCAGTGCTTCAGCGGGGGGGCCCAGAGGGGCGCAGTATTTT
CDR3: CSASAGGPRGAQYF

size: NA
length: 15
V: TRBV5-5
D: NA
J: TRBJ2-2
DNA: TGTGCCAGTGTTCAATCGACCCTCCGGGGCGGGGAGCTGTTTTTT
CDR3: CASVQSTLRGGELFF

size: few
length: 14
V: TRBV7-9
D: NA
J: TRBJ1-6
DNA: TGTGCCAGCTCCTCCGCGGCAGGGAACTCACCCCTCCACTTT
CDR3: CASSSAAGNSPLHF

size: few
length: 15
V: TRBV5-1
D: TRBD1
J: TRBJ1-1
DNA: TGCGCCAGCAGCGATAGGGACAGGGCGAACACTGAAGCTTTCTTT
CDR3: CASSDRDRANTEAFF

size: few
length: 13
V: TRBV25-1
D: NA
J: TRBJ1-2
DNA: TGTGCCAGCAGTGAATGGGGGGGGCTAGGCTACACCTTC
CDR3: CASSEWGGLGYTF

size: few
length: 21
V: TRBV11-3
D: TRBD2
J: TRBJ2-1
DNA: TGTGCCAGCAGCCCATTCCGCTCAACCCAGGGACTAGCCAAAACCTACAATGAGCAGTTCTTC
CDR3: CASSPFRSTQGLAKTYNEQFF

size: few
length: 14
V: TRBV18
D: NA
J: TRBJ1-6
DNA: TGTGCCAGCTCACCACCAGGACGTTATTCACCCCTCCACTTT
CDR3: CASSPPGRYSPLHF

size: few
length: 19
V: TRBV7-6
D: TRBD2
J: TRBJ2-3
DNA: TGTGCCAGCAGCTTTAGCGGGACTAGCGGGAGGTCCCCCACAGATACGCAGTATTTT
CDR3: CASSFSGTSGRSPTDTQYF

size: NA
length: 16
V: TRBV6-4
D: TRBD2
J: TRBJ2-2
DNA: TGTGCCAGCAGTGACTCCGGGGGGGCGCACACCGGGGAGCTGTTTTTT
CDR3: CASSDSGGAHTGELFF

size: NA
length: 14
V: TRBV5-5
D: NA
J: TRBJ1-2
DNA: TGTGCCAGCAGCTTGGGACAATTCGACTATGGCTACACCTTC
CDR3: CASSLGQFDYGYTF

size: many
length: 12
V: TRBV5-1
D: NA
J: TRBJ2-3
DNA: TGCGCCAGCAGCGGAAGCACAGATACGCAGTATTTT
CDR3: CASSGSTDTQYF

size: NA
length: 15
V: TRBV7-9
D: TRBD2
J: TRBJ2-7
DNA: TGTGCCAGCAGCCCCCATAGCGGGAGATCCTACGAGCAGTACTTC
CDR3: CASSPHSGRSYEQYF

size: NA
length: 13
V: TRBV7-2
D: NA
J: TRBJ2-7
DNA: TGTGCCAGCAGCTTCCCTGGAGCCCACGAGCAGTACTTC
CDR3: CASSFPGAHEQYF

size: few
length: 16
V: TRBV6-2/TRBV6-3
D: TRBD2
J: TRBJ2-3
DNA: TGTGCCAGCGCATACGGACTAGCGGGGTTCACAGATACGCAGTATTTT
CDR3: CASAYGLAGFTDTQYF

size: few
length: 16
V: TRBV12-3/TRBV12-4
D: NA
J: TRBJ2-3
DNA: TGTGCCAGCAGTCCCCTCGGGACTGAAGGTGGTAAAACGCAGTATTTT
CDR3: CASSPLGTEGGKTQYF

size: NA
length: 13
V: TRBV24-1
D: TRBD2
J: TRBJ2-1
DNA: TGTGCCACCCAGCGGGGCTCCTACAATGAGCAGTTCTTC
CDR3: CATQRGSYNEQFF

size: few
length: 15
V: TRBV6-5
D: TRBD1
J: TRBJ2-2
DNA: TGTGCCGTGCGCTCGGGACAGGGCCTTTCCGGGGAGCTGTTTTTT
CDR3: CAVRSGQGLSGELFF

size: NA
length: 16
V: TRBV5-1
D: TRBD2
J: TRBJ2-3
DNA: TGCGCCAGCAGCTTGGCGACTAGCGGGGACCAATATACGCAGTATTTT
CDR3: CASSLATSGDQYTQYF

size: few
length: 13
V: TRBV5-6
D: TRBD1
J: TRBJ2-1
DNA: TGTGCCAGCAGCGTAGGGACAGGGGATGAGCAGTTCTTC
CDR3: CASSVGTGDEQFF

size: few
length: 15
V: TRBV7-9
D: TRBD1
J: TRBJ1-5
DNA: TGTGCCAGCCAAGGACAGGGACCTAGCAATCAGCCCCAGCATTTT
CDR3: CASQGQGPSNQPQHF

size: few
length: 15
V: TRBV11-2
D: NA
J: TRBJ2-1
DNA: TGTGCCAGCAGCTTACCCCCGGGCCCTTACAATGAGCAGTTCTTC
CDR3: CASSLPPGPYNEQFF

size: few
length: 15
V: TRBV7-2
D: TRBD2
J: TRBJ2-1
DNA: TGTGCCAGCAGCAGTAGCGGGGGGGCTTACAATGAGCAGTTCTTC
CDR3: CASSSSGGAYNEQFF

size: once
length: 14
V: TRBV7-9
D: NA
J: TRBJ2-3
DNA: TGTGCCAGCAGCTTGCGGCTGCACACAGATACGCAGTATTTT
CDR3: CASSLRLHTDTQYF

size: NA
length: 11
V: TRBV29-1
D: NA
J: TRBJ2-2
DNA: TGCAGCGTTGGGGACACCGGGGAGCTGTTTTTT
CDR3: CSVGDTGELFF

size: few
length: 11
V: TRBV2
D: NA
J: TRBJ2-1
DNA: TGTGCCAGCAGGGCCTACAATGAGCAGTTCTTC
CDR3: CASRAYNEQFF

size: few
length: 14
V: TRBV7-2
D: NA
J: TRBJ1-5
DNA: TGTGCCAGCAGCGCCGGGGAGGCAAATCAGCCCCAGCATTTT
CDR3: CASSAGEANQPQHF

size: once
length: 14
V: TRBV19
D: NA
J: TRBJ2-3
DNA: TGTGCCAGTACTCGGGGGGCTAGCACAGATACGCAGTATTTT
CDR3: CASTRGASTDTQYF

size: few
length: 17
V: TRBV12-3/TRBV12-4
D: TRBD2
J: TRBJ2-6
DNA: TGTGCCAGCAGTTTCCCAGGGAGGGTATTTGGGGCCAACGTCCTGACTTTC
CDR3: CASSFPGRVFGANVLTF

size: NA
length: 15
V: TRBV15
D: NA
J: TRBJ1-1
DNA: TGTGCCACCAGGATCAGGGGCACGGGGAACACTGAAGCTTTCTTT
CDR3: CATRIRGTGNTEAFF